The sequence of this T cell receptor beta chain was determined in a study of control samples from healthy donors and cancer patients. Germline loops: CDR1 WSHSY, CDR2 SAAADI. The CDR3 contains 15 residues. Data came from immunoSEQ multiplex PCR; TCRdb stores just in-frame clones and leaves some out. The sample contains 120,000 or so clones, roughly nine tenths of which appear only once. In the case of this clone: At one end the junction does not follow the germline gene, possibly because of a read error.

This sequence originates from a man between 18 and 29 years old in good health. The material sequenced was blood. The V and J genes are TRBV10-2 and TRBJ1-5; 7 positions match TRBD1. The chain's CDR3 is CASGEGALGNQPQHF. CDR3 DNA sequence: TGCGCCAGCGGTGAGGGGGCCTTGGGCAATCAGCCCCAGCATTTT.